Each of the 20 T cell receptor beta chains below was sequenced from the same sample in a study of T cell responses to AZD1222 COVID-19 vaccine (TCRdb year 2021). The time point label, read with the paper, signifies: baseline before first vaccination. This specimen's treatment or condition label, per the study, means: meningococcal conjugate vaccine given as trial control. Library creation used the immunoSEQ multiplex PCR assay. As stored in TCRdb, this immuneACCESS dataset retains in-frame rearrangements with V and J assigned. A fraction of the clones does not appear; measured against another copy, unresolved V genes explain less than half of the discrepancy, and the remainder lacks a known reason. In this sample the table shows hundreds of thousands of clones, 85% to 95% of which occur a single time. The ten top clones hold more than 0.8% of the sample. Material: peripheral blood, obtained on day 0 of MenACWY control vaccination. Receptors originate from an adult in good health.

The CDR3 DNA sequence: TGTGCCAGCAGTGAAGGTAGTAACTATGGCTACACCTTC. This encodes CASSEGSNYGYTF. This chain links TRBV25-1 with TRBJ1-2, with unresolved D. V was cut by 2 bases and J by 1 base, with 5 bases left in between. The CDR3 is 13 amino acids. The germline gives CDR1 MGHDK, CDR2 SYGVNS.

The rearrangement links TRBV5-1 to TRBJ1-1; D not resolved. This CDR3 comprises 14 residues. Germline V gene sequence: CDR1 SGHRS, CDR2 YFSETQ. Trimming took 0 bases from V and 5 from J, leaving 11 bases between them. The CDR3 bases are TGCGCCAGCAGCTTGGTACCGGGAGATACTGAAGCTTTCTTT. As protein: CASSLVPGDTEAFF.

This clone turned up a few times. The chain couples TRBV11-2 to TRBJ1-4; TRBD1 aligns across 9 bases. Germline-derived CDR1 and CDR2 are SGHAT and FQNNGV. V shed 6 bases and J 5 bases; nucleotides not matched to a gene: 10. The CDR3 has 16 amino acids. CDR3 loop: CASSPQGAGYNEKLFF. The CDR3 region has the DNA TGTGCCAGCAGTCCACAGGGGGCGGGCTACAATGAAAAACTGTTTTTT. Complete variable domain (other parts from reference TRBV11-2 and TRBJ1-4): EAGVAQSPRYKIIEKRQSVAFWCNPISGHATLYWYQQILGQGPKLLIQFQNNGVVDDSQLPKDRFSAERLKGVDSTLKIQPAKLEDSAVYLCASSPQGAGYNEKLFFGSGTQLSVL.

This chain links TRBV5-5 with TRBJ1-5, with a tentative D call TRBD1 (6 bases). Per the germline V gene, CDR1 is SGHKS and CDR2 is YYEKEE (reference sequence). Trimming stripped 0 bases from V and 2 bases from J, with 6 bases between. This CDR3 region has 14 residues. This chain's CDR3 is CASSLAGGNQPQHF. The CDR3 DNA follows: TGTGCCAGCAGCTTGGCAGGGGGCAATCAGCCCCAGCATTTT.

The chain has TRBV6-5 and TRBJ2-2; D not certain. Germline loops: CDR1 MNHEY, CDR2 SVGAGI. CDR3 length: 12 residues. Trimming took 3 bases from V and 7 from J, leaving 6 bases between them. The CDR3 region has the DNA TGTGCCAGCAGTTATACAGTCGGGGAGCTGTTTTTT. Encoded protein: CASSYTVGELFF.

V gene TRBV7-9 combines with J gene TRBJ2-3; TRBD2 might be the D (6 bases). Germline assignment: CDR1 SEHNR and CDR2 FQNEAQ (reference sequence). The CDR3 has 15 amino acids. V lost 4 bases to trimming and J lost 3 bases, with 14 bases between them. CDR3 in amino acids: CASSSGDSQTDTQYF. The CDR3 region has the DNA TGTGCCAGCAGCTCGGGGGACTCGCAGACAGATACGCAGTATTTT.

V gene TRBV5-1 combines with J gene TRBJ1-1; 12 bases align to TRBD1. This CDR3 contains 17 residues. The junction had 13 bases not matched to a gene; V was cut back by 5 bases and J by 5 bases. Germline values: CDR1 SGHRS, CDR2 YFSETQ. The CDR3 reads CASRIRDRGLMATEAFF. DNA for the CDR3: TGCGCCAGCAGGATCCGGGACAGGGGGCTGATGGCTACTGAAGCTTTCTTT.

The rearrangement uses TRBV30 and TRBJ1-3, with D unclear. Trimming shortened V by 1 base and J by 0 bases, and 19 bases separated the two germline ends. There are 18 residues in the CDR3. Per germline, CDR1 GTSNPN and CDR2 SVGIG (reference sequence). CDR3 loop: CAWSGLVKTVSSGNTIYF. The CDR3 nucleotides read TGTGCCTGGAGTGGTCTTGTAAAGACCGTCTCCTCTGGAAACACCATATATTTT.

The CDR3 spells CASSSQPTNEKLFF. The CDR3 DNA sequence: TGTGCCAGCAGCTCCCAACCCACTAATGAAAAACTGTTTTTT. The chain carries TRBV5-5 and TRBJ1-4; D call uncertain. Per germline, CDR1 SGHKS and CDR2 YYEKEE (reference sequence). The CDR3 is 14 amino acids. The V end was cut by 3 bases, the J end by 2 bases, with 8 bases between. Together with reference TRBV5-5 and TRBJ1-4, the CDR3 gives the full variable domain: DAGVTQSPTHLIKTRGQQVTLRCSPISGHKSVSWYQQVLGQGPQFIFQYYEKEERGRGNFPDRFSARQFPNYSSELNVNALLLGDSALYLCASSSQPTNEKLFFGSGTQLSVL.

The chain joins TRBV10-2 to TRBJ2-2; D is perhaps TRBD1 (5 bases). Germline CDR1 and CDR2: WSHSY and SAAADI. The ends were cut back, 6 bases at V and 8 bases at J, with 22 bases in the middle. The CDR3 has 16 amino acids. The CDR3 region has the DNA TGCGCCAGCAGGCGCACGGACATTAGGGGCGCTGGGGAGCTGTTTTTT. Translated: CASRRTDIRGAGELFF.

The genes are TRBV4-2 and TRBJ2-1; a possible D gene is TRBD1 (5 bases). V lost 0 bases, J lost 15 bases, and 15 bases lay in between. CDR3 size: 13 residues. CDR1 and CDR2 (germline): LGHNA, YNFKEQ. The CDR3 bases are TGTGCCAGCAGCCAAGAAACAGACAGCCCCCCGTTCTTC. It yields the protein CASSQETDSPPFF.

The J gene is TRBJ1-1, the V gene TRBV19; possible D gene TRBD1, 5 bases. In germline, CDR1 is LNHDA, CDR2 SQIVND (reference sequence). V was shortened by 7 bases and J by 0 bases, with 12 bases between the two germline ends. This CDR3 has 14 residues. The DNA of the CDR3 is TGTGCCAGTAACCCAGGGCCGATGAACACTGAAGCTTTCTTT. Its translation is CASNPGPMNTEAFF. Using reference TRBV19 and TRBJ1-1 for the parts outside the CDR3, the full variable domain is DGGITQSPKYLFRKEGQNVTLSCEQNLNHDAMYWYRQDPGQGLRLIYYSQIVNDFQKGDIAEGYSVSREKKESFPLTVTSAQKNPTAFYLCASNPGPMNTEAFFGQGTRLTVV.

The chain couples TRBV28 to TRBJ1-2; D call uncertain. Germline V gives CDR1 MDHEN, CDR2 SYDVKM. The CDR3 totals 12 residues. V was trimmed by 3 bases and J by 2 bases, leaving 4 bases between them. The CDR3 region has the DNA TGTGCCAGCAGTTTGGAAAACTATGGCTACACCTTC. Its translation: CASSLENYGYTF.

The chain couples TRBV4-1 to TRBJ2-5, with D maybe TRBD1 (6 bases). In germline, CDR1 is MGHRA, CDR2 YSYEKL. The V gene lost 7 bases and the J gene lost 1 base, with 19 bases spanning the gap. The CDR3 sequence is 16 residues long. This chain's CDR3 is CASTRGSAVGQETQYF. DNA for the CDR3: TGCGCCAGCACCAGGGGATCGGCGGTGGGCCAAGAGACCCAGTACTTC.

CDR3 sequence: CASSEGTFRYTF. CDR3 nucleotides: TGTGCCAGCAGTGAAGGGACTTTTCGCTACACCTTC. The chain is built from TRBV2 and TRBJ1-2; D not certain. V lost 1 base and J 9 bases, leaving 9 bases between the germline ends. CDR3 length equals 12 residues. In germline, CDR1 is SNHLY, CDR2 FYNNEI.

CDR3 nucleotide sequence: TGTGCCAGCAGCTTGGACAGCCACAATCAGCCCCAGCATTTT. Amino acid sequence: CASSLDSHNQPQHF. The chain recombines TRBV7-2 with TRBJ1-5; D possibly corresponds to TRBD1 (6 bases). The germline gives CDR1 SGHTA, CDR2 FQGNSA. The CDR3 has 14 residues. Trimming took off 3 bases at V and 3 bases at J, with 9 bases between the two ends. The full variable domain, completed using reference TRBV7-2 and TRBJ1-5, is GAGVSQSPSNKVTEKGKDVELRCDPISGHTALYWYRQSLGQGLEFLIYFQGNSAPDKSGLPSDRFSAERTGGSVSTLTIQRTQQEDSAVYLCASSLDSHNQPQHFGDGTRLSIL.

The gene calls are TRBV5-6 and TRBJ1-5; TRBD1 matches at 9 bases. With 3 bases clipped from V and 6 bases from J, the junction kept 4 bases outside the gene matches. Germline values: CDR1 SGHDT, CDR2 YYEEEE. The CDR3 extends over 14 amino acids. CDR3: CASSSTGGLQPQHF. Here the CDR3 DNA reads TGTGCCAGCAGCTCTACAGGGGGCCTTCAGCCCCAGCATTTT.

A single count supports this clone. The V gene is TRBV7-2, the J gene TRBJ1-5, with D possibly TRBD1 on 6 matching bases. Between the trimmed V and J ends, which lost 5 bases and 0 bases, there was a span of 11 bases. This CDR3 is built from 15 residues. Germline lookup yields CDR1 SGHTA and CDR2 FQGNSA. The CDR3 is CASSPQGYSNQPQHF. CDR3 coding DNA: TGTGCCAGCAGCCCACAGGGTTATAGCAATCAGCCCCAGCATTTT.

Of note for this clone: The same CDR3 also results from other DNA sequences found in this sample. The V gene is TRBV18, the J gene TRBJ2-1; 7 bases are shared with TRBD2. Per germline, CDR1 KGHSH and CDR2 LQKENI. The CDR3 spans 15 residues. V dropped 3 bases and J dropped 2; count of bases not matched to a gene: 4. This chain's CDR3 is CASSPLGGTYNEQFF. In DNA form, the CDR3 reads TGTGCCAGCTCACCTTTGGGGGGGACCTACAATGAGCAGTTCTTC.

The chain uses TRBV2 and TRBJ2-2; 12 bases map to TRBD2. The CDR3 spans 15 residues. The germline V gene encodes CDR1 SNHLY and CDR2 FYNNEI. The V and J ends lost 7 bases and 3 bases, in that order; junction bases with no gene match: 3. CDR3 DNA sequence: TGTGCCAGCAAGCGACTAGCGGGGGACACCGGGGAGCTGTTTTTT. Translated: CASKRLAGDTGELFF.